What follows are 4 T cell receptor beta chains derived from one specimen sequenced in a study of blood T cell repertoires in COVID-19. Here immunoSEQ multiplex PCR was the method, and the copy in TCRdb shows in-frame clones only, minus some. The sample lists 100,000 to 150,000 clones; 84% were seen once. Specimen: PBMCs or T cells enriched from blood (not recorded which). Every receptor here comes from a man in his forties or fifties with acute COVID-19.

V and J are TRBV10-3 and TRBJ1-1; no clear D. V was shortened by 0 bases and J by 0 bases, with 8 bases between the two germline ends. The germline V gene encodes CDR1 ENHRY and CDR2 SYGVKD. The CDR3 has 15 residues. CDR3 in amino acids: CAISESGSLNTEAFF. In DNA form, the CDR3 reads TGTGCCATCAGTGAGTCTGGCAGTCTGAACACTGAAGCTTTCTTT.

The chain has TRBV29-1 and TRBJ1-1; tentative D call: TRBD1 (5 bases). V gave up 6 bases and J gave up 4 bases, with 15 bases separating them. CDR3 length: 13 amino acids. The germline V gene has CDR1 SQVTM and CDR2 ANQGSEA. The DNA of the CDR3 is TGCAGCGTGCGTGGAGGGGTTGGCACTGAAGCTTTCTTT. Amino acid sequence: CSVRGGVGTEAFF.

This clone was seen a handful of times. The chain uses TRBV5-1 and TRBJ1-6, with a possible D match to TRBD1 (5 bases). V dropped 0 bases and J dropped 9 bases, with 25 bases sitting between them. The CDR3 has 19 residues. CDR1 is SGHRS and CDR2 is YFSETQ in the germline V gene. Here the CDR3 reads CASSLEGGVGQNSPSPLHF. Written as DNA, the CDR3 is TGCGCCAGCAGCTTGGAGGGCGGCGTCGGACAAAATTCGCCTTCACCCCTCCACTTT. Drawing the rest from reference TRBV5-1 and TRBJ1-6, the complete variable domain is KAGVTQTPRYLIKTRGQQVTLSCSPISGHRSVSWYQQTPGQGLQFLFEYFSETQRNKGNFPGRFSGRQFSNSRSEMNVSTLELGDSALYLCASSLEGGVGQNSPSPLHFGNGTRLTVT.

The chain uses TRBV23-1 and TRBJ2-1; D is ambiguous. TRBV23-1 is an ORF, and what it does is uncertain. V lost 7 bases to trimming and J lost 1 base, with 14 bases between them. The CDR3 totals 15 residues. CDR3 in amino acids: CASTPQEPSYNEQFF. The CDR3 DNA reads TGCGCCAGCACCCCTCAGGAACCATCCTACAATGAGCAGTTCTTC.